The clone carrying this T cell receptor beta chain turned up a few times. Its antigen remains unidentified. Molecular barcoding with unique molecular identifiers was used for the TCRbeta library. TCRdb passed the PCR reads through MiXCR, listing each CDR3 protein once. The data show hundreds of thousands of distinct CDR3 sequences, with around 15% seen just once and about 41% held by the top ten. The CDR3 contains 18 residues. CDR1 and CDR2 from the germline V gene are MNHEY and SVGEGT. The V and J ends lost 2 bases and 0 bases, in that order; junction bases with no gene match: 7. The data were obtained in a study of T-cell reconstitution after alpha-beta-depleted transplantation in children. Study outcomes and limitations: It was reported that alpha-beta T cells came from several hundred expanded graft clones (about two months after transplant). Most T-cell counts and diversity one year after the transplant came from T cells that were newly produced. It was surviving recipient T cells and thymic progenitors that gave some patients high TCRbeta diversity at day 60.

The chain couples TRBV6-2 or TRBV6-3 to TRBJ2-2; 9 bases align to TRBD2. The sequence derives from a male patient aged 2 to 9 who had a stem cell transplant for acute lymphoblastic leukemia, so the T cells may come from the graft donor. Source: PBMCs, mostly from graft donor cells, taken 360 days after TCRalphabeta/CD19-depleted stem cell transplant. The CDR3 DNA follows: TGTGCCAGCAGTTACCCAGCCCGACTAGCGGCGAACACCGGGGAGCTGTTTTTT. The encoded protein is CASSYPARLAANTGELFF.